This T cell receptor beta chain comes out of a study of memory CD4+ T cells and cytomegalovirus serostatus. Overall study: This sample comes from healthy Belgian adults, several CMV seropositive, around 26 seronegative.

This CDR3 comprises 14 residues. With 3 bases clipped from V and 5 bases from J, the junction kept 4 bases outside the gene matches. Germline V lookup: CDR1 SGDLS, CDR2 YYNGEE. The sort gate was single viable CD3+CD4+CD8-CD45RO+ cells for memory CD4+ T cells. The assay was immunoSEQ multiplex PCR, and TCRdb's table has in-frame clones only and misses some. The table has nearly 50,000 clones, around four fifths seen once. Sequences were obtained from memory CD4+ T cells from blood. The chain couples TRBV9 to TRBJ1-4, with 7 bases matching TRBD1. This receptor was taken from an adult in good health and CMV-seronegative. Here the CDR3 DNA reads TGTGCCAGCAGCGCCGGGACAGCAAATGAAAAACTGTTTTTT. This gives the protein CASSAGTANEKLFF.